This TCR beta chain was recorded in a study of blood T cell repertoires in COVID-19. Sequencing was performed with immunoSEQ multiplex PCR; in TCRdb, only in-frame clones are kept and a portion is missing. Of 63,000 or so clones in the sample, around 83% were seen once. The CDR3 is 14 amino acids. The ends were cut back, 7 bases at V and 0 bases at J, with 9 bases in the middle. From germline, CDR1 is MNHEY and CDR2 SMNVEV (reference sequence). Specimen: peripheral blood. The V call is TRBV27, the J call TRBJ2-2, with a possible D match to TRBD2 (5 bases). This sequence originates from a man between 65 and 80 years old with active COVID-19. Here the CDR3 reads CASKVRANTGELFF. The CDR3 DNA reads TGTGCCAGCAAGGTGAGGGCGAACACCGGGGAGCTGTTTTTT.